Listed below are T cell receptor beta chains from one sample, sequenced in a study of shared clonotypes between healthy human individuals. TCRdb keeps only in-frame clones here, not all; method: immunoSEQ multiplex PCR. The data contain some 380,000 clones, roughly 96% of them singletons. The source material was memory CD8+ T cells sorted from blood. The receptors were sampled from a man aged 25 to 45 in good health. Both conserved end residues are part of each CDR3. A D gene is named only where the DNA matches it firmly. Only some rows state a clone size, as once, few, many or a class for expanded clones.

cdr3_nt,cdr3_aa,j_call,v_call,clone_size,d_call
TGCAGCGTTGAACTGCCAGCTCAAGAGACCCAGTACTTC,CSVELPAQETQYF,TRBJ2-5,TRBV29-1,.,.
TGTGCCAGCAGTTCCTATAGACTAGCGGAGGCATGGCCGCAGTATTTT,CASSSYRLAEAWPQYF,TRBJ2-3,TRBV28,.,TRBD2
TGTGCCAGCAGTTATAGCGGGGGACCCTACGAGCAGTACTTC,CASSYSGGPYEQYF,TRBJ2-7,TRBV6-5,.,TRBD2
TGTGCCAGCAGTGAAGCGCCTCGGCCCGGGCAGTACTTC,CASSEAPRPGQYF,TRBJ2-7,TRBV2,.,.
TGTGCCAGCAGTGTGGACGGCGGGTCCTACGAGCAGTACTTC,CASSVDGGSYEQYF,TRBJ2-7,TRBV6-5,.,.
TGTGCCAGCAGCGTAGCGACTAGCGGGAGGCCTGGACGGGGTGAGACCCAGTACTTC,CASSVATSGRPGRGETQYF,TRBJ2-5,TRBV7-9,.,TRBD2
TGTGCCAGCAGCGAAAGACTAGCTGGGGAAGAGACCCAGTACTTC,CASSERLAGEETQYF,TRBJ2-5,TRBV5-4,.,TRBD2
TGTGCCAGCAGTTATAACCAGGGATGGTACTTC,CASSYNQGWYF,TRBJ2-7,TRBV6-5,.,.
TGCGCCAGCAGCCCCGTAGCAAATAACTATGGCTACACCTTC,CASSPVANNYGYTF,TRBJ1-2,TRBV5-1,once,.
TGCGCCAGCAGCCAAGCGAGGAACACCGGGGAGCTGTTTTTT,CASSQARNTGELFF,TRBJ2-2,TRBV4-1,.,.
TGTGCCAGTAGTATAGATAATAGGAATAGCAATCAGCCCCAGCATTTT,CASSIDNRNSNQPQHF,TRBJ1-5,TRBV19,.,.
TGTGCCAGCAGTGAAGGGACTAGCGGGGGCAATGAGCAGTTCTTC,CASSEGTSGGNEQFF,TRBJ2-1,TRBV6-1,once,TRBD2
TGTGCCAGTTCTCGGGTCTTCTACGAGCAGTACTTC,CASSRVFYEQYF,TRBJ2-7,TRBV6-1,.,.
TGTGCCATCAGTGCCCTCGACAGGGCCCAAGAGACCCAGTACTTC,CAISALDRAQETQYF,TRBJ2-5,TRBV10-3,.,TRBD1
TGTGCCAGCAGCCGCACGATCGAATTTAGGCCCTACGAGCAGTACTTC,CASSRTIEFRPYEQYF,TRBJ2-7,TRBV5-5,once,.
TGTGCCAGCAGCTTGAGTACAGGGGGCAGGAGGTACGAGCAGTACTTC,CASSLSTGGRRYEQYF,TRBJ2-7,TRBV5-6,.,TRBD1
TGTGCCAGCAGCTTATACCCTCGCCCGGGGAATGAGCAGTTCTTC,CASSLYPRPGNEQFF,TRBJ2-1,TRBV11-2,.,.
TGCAGCGTTGGTATAGGGGTCGCTGAAGCTTTCTTT,CSVGIGVAEAFF,TRBJ1-1,TRBV29-1,.,.
TGTGCCTGGAGGGACAGGGGGCGCACCGGGGAGCTGTTTTTT,CAWRDRGRTGELFF,TRBJ2-2,TRBV30,.,TRBD1
TGTGCCAGCAGCTTAGACAGAGACTACGAGCAGTACTTC,CASSLDRDYEQYF,TRBJ2-7,TRBV11-3,.,.
TGTGCCACCAGCATAGGACGGGGCACTGAAGCTTTCTTT,CATSIGRGTEAFF,TRBJ1-1,TRBV15,.,.
TGTGCCTGGAGCGCAAGCACAGATACGCAGTATTTT,CAWSASTDTQYF,TRBJ2-3,TRBV30,.,.
TGTGCCAGCAGCCCCTACCTGGGGGCCACCCCGAACCGGGGATCCTACGAGCAGTACTTC,CASSPYLGATPNRGSYEQYF,TRBJ2-7,TRBV28,once,.
TGCAGCGCCGCGGTAGTGGGCTACGAGCAGTACTTC,CSAAVVGYEQYF,TRBJ2-7,TRBV29-1,once,.
TGTGCCACCAGCAGAGACGGCGCCTATGGCTACACCTTC,CATSRDGAYGYTF,TRBJ1-2,TRBV15,.,.
TGTGCCAGCAGCTTAGGGGGACTAGGGACCTACGAGCAGTACTTC,CASSLGGLGTYEQYF,TRBJ2-7,TRBV7-8,.,TRBD2
TGTGCAAGTCCGACAGGGCCTGGGGCCAACGTCCTGACTTTC,CASPTGPGANVLTF,TRBJ2-6,TRBV28,.,TRBD1
TGCGCCAGCAGCAACCAGGGCGGGATAGCCTACAATGAGCAGTTCTTC,CASSNQGGIAYNEQFF,TRBJ2-1,TRBV5-1,.,.
TGTGCCACCCGATTGCGAGACAGGGGCACTGAAGCTTTCTTT,CATRLRDRGTEAFF,TRBJ1-1,TRBV15,once,TRBD1
TGTGCCAGCAGCTTACGATCGGACCTTTACGAGCAGTACTTC,CASSLRSDLYEQYF,TRBJ2-7,TRBV11-2,.,.
TGTGCCAGCAGTTGGGTACAGCAAGAGACCCAGTACTTC,CASSWVQQETQYF,TRBJ2-5,TRBV6-1,.,.
TGCGCCAGCAGCCTCCGAAGGACTAGCGGGTCCTACAATGAGCAGTTCTTC,CASSLRRTSGSYNEQFF,TRBJ2-1,TRBV5-1,.,TRBD2
TGTGCCAGCAGTGACTGGGGGGAGCTGTTTTTT,CASSDWGELFF,TRBJ2-2,TRBV2,.,.
TGTGCCAGCAGCGGAACCGAGACCCAGTACTTC,CASSGTETQYF,TRBJ2-5,TRBV11-2,once,.
TGTGCCATCAGTGACTCCGCCAATGAGCAGTTCTTC,CAISDSANEQFF,TRBJ2-1,TRBV10-3,.,.
TGTGCCAGCACCACCGGGCCGGCCTACGAGCAGTACTTC,CASTTGPAYEQYF,TRBJ2-7,TRBV7-6,.,.
TGTGCCAGCAGCTTGGGGACTAGGAACACCGGGGAGCTGTTTTTT,CASSLGTRNTGELFF,TRBJ2-2,TRBV5-6,.,TRBD2
TGTGCCAGCACTGACTTGAGGGCTGGCTACACCTTC,CASTDLRAGYTF,TRBJ1-2,TRBV25-1,.,.
TGTGCCAGCAGTTGGGCGAACACCGGGGAGCTGTTTTTT,CASSWANTGELFF,TRBJ2-2,TRBV27,.,.
TGCGCCAGCAGCTTTACAGGTACAGCCGTGAACACTGAAGCTTTCTTT,CASSFTGTAVNTEAFF,TRBJ1-1,TRBV5-1,.,.
TGTGCCTGGAGTGTACGCGGGGGGAACTCACCCCTCCACTTT,CAWSVRGGNSPLHF,TRBJ1-6,TRBV30,.,.
TGCGCCAGCAGCTTGGCAGGGGTGAACACCGGGGAGCTGTTTTTT,CASSLAGVNTGELFF,TRBJ2-2,TRBV5-1,.,.
TGTGCCAGCAGTCAAATACGGGAGCGTGAGCAGTTCTTC,CASSQIREREQFF,TRBJ2-1,TRBV6-5,.,.
TGTGCCAGCAAGCAGGGCAATCAGCCCCAGCATTTT,CASKQGNQPQHF,TRBJ1-5,TRBV28,.,.
TGTGCCAGCAGTGAACAGGGGAAGGGCTACACCTTC,CASSEQGKGYTF,TRBJ1-2,TRBV6-1,.,.
TGTGCCAGCAGTTCTCATCTGGACAGGGCCAACGTCCTGACTTTC,CASSSHLDRANVLTF,TRBJ2-6,TRBV6-1,.,.
TGTGCCAGCAGCTCGACCGGGACTAGCGGCTCGTTCTCTAGCACAGATACGCAGTATTTT,CASSSTGTSGSFSSTDTQYF,TRBJ2-3,TRBV5-4,.,TRBD2
TGCGCCAGCAGCCAAGATAGGAACACTGAAGCTTTCTTT,CASSQDRNTEAFF,TRBJ1-1,TRBV4-1,few,.
TGTGCCAGCAGTTTAAGGGAAGGGCAGCCCCAGCATTTT,CASSLREGQPQHF,TRBJ1-5,TRBV28,.,.
TGTGCCAGCAGCTTAGGAGGCCTCATTCCTCGGGTGTCGAAGTATTTT,CASSLGGLIPRVSKYF,TRBJ2-3,TRBV7-2,.,.
TGTGCCAGCAGTGAACTAGCGGGAGTTTTCCCCGGGGAGCTGTTTTTT,CASSELAGVFPGELFF,TRBJ2-2,TRBV6-1,.,TRBD2
TGTGCCAGCAGCTTCCTAGCGGGAGAGGGCTACAATGAGCAGTTCTTC,CASSFLAGEGYNEQFF,TRBJ2-1,TRBV7-9,.,TRBD2
TGTGCCAGCTCACCGAAACAGGGGATCGAGCAGTACTTC,CASSPKQGIEQYF,TRBJ2-7,TRBV18,.,TRBD1
TGTGCCAGCAGTGAAGCATTGGGCAGGGCCAGGAACTCCTACGAGCAGTACTTC,CASSEALGRARNSYEQYF,TRBJ2-7,TRBV6-1,.,.
TGTGCCTGGAGTGTACGGGTTCAGCCCCAGCATTTT,CAWSVRVQPQHF,TRBJ1-5,TRBV30,.,.